This TCR beta chain comes out of a study of response to subunit inactivated influenza vaccine. This clonotype occurred many times. Antigen specificity is unknown. Study-wide points: The authors suggested that few new T cells are recruited per seasonal influenza vaccination.

Germline V gene sequence: CDR1 SGHTA, CDR2 FQGNSA. V trimming: 4 bases; J trimming: 2 bases; junction bases outside the gene matches: 10. The CDR3 contains 16 residues. Each CDR3 protein gets one entry after TCRdb re-called the RT-PCR reads with MiXCR. The table has approximately 230,000 distinct CDR3 sequences, more than 9% seen once; the top ten hold 7.8%. The gene calls are TRBV7-2 and TRBJ1-1; 7 nucleotides align to TRBD1. This receptor was obtained from a man in his fifties who received an inactivated influenza vaccine. Specimen: non-naive T cells sorted from PBMCs, collected less than 15 days before vaccination. CDR3 nucleotide sequence: TGTGCCAGCAGCTACTCGCCGCAGGGGGTAAACACTGAAGCTTTCTTT. Translation gives CASSYSPQGVNTEAFF.